The T cell receptor beta chain described here comes from a study of blood T cell repertoires in COVID-19. The trim removed 4 bases at V and 1 base at J, leaving 4 bases unmatched. Germline CDR1 is MNHEY and CDR2 is SVGAGI. There are 15 residues in the CDR3. Produced via immunoSEQ multiplex PCR; TCRdb's table is partial and in-frame only. The sample yields over 200,000 clones, roughly nine tenths seen once. This chain uses TRBV6-5 with TRBJ2-7, with 10 bases identical to TRBD2. Sequencing used peripheral blood. This clonotype was obtained from a woman under 30 who had recovered from COVID-19. CDR3 DNA sequence: TGTGCCAGCAGTTTAAGGACTAGCGGTTCCTACGAGCAGTACTTC. Translating gives CASSLRTSGSYEQYF.